A single sample gave rise to the 32 T cell receptor beta chains below, sequenced in a study of early T cells in non-severe SARS-CoV-2 infection. TCRdb re-called the 5' RACE reads with MiXCR, one entry per CDR3 protein. The sample lists 80,000 to 95,000 distinct CDR3 sequences, about 14% occurring once. Sequenced material: whole blood. The receptors were gathered from an adult who was a healthcare worker with PCR-confirmed SARS-CoV-2 infection or an uninfected control (not recorded which).

This clonotype came up many times. The V gene is TRBV18, the J gene TRBJ2-5, with D perhaps TRBD1 (6 bases). Deletions cut 5 bases from V and 2 bases from J, with 9 bases between. This CDR3 has 13 amino acids. CDR1 is KGHSH and CDR2 is LQKENI in the germline V gene. CDR3 sequence (DNA): TGTGCCAGCTCAAGCAGGGGTCAAGAGACCCAGTACTTC. Its translation is CASSSRGQETQYF.

J is TRBJ2-7 and V is TRBV6-1; TRBD2 matches 7 bases. Germline V gene lookup returns CDR1 MNHNS and CDR2 SASEGT. V lost 5 bases and J lost 3; bases outside the gene matches: 7. The CDR3 loop spans 14 amino acids. The CDR3 DNA sequence: TGTGCCAGCAGTAAAAGACGGGGGGACTACGAGCAGTACGTC. Translating gives CASSKRRGDYEQYV.

This clonotype was seen only a few times. The rearrangement joins TRBV20-1 to TRBJ1-1; no clear D gene. Deletions cut 3 bases from V and 1 base from J, with 9 bases between. The length of the CDR3 is 13 residues. From germline, CDR1 is DFQATT and CDR2 SNEGSKA (reference sequence). For the CDR3, the DNA is TGCAGTGCTAGTTGGAGGGAGAACACTGAAGCTTTCTTT. Translated: CSASWRENTEAFF.

This clonotype was picked up a small number of times. This chain connects TRBV20-1 to TRBJ2-1; 7 bases line up with TRBD1. Per germline, CDR1 DFQATT and CDR2 SNEGSKA (reference sequence). V lost 4 bases, J lost 9 bases, and 9 bases stayed unmatched. This CDR3 is built from 13 residues. CDR3 sequence: CSATRQGSREQFF. The CDR3 nucleotides are TGCAGTGCTACCCGACAGGGTTCCCGTGAGCAGTTCTTC.

This clonotype was seen only once. The V gene is TRBV5-1, the J gene TRBJ2-2; D may be TRBD1 or TRBD2 (5 bases each). Trimming removed 2 bases at V and 0 bases at J, with 20 bases between. Germline-derived CDR1 and CDR2 are SGHRS and YFSETQ. CDR3 length equals 19 residues. The CDR3 protein is CASSLFRDRGLANTGELFF. As DNA, the CDR3 is TGCGCCAGCAGCTTATTCCGGGACCGCGGACTGGCGAACACCGGGGAGCTGTTTTTT.

This clonotype appeared many times. This chain uses TRBV4-1 with TRBJ2-7; D is possibly TRBD2 (6 bases). The CDR3 spans 13 residues. V lost 1 base and J 6 bases, leaving 10 bases between the germline ends. Germline values: CDR1 MGHRA, CDR2 YSYEKL. The CDR3 sequence is CASSQGRGSEQYV. Written as DNA, the CDR3 is TGCGCCAGCAGCCAAGGCCGGGGGAGCGAGCAGTACGTC.

This clonotype was picked up a small number of times. This chain connects TRBV7-9 to TRBJ2-3, with a possible D match to TRBD1 (6 bases). V shed 5 bases and J shed 9 bases, with 15 bases lying between them. Germline V gives CDR1 SEHNR, CDR2 FQNEAQ (reference sequence). The CDR3 covers 13 residues. This CDR3 reads CASSPDDRRTQYF. CDR3 DNA: TGTGCCAGCAGCCCCGACGACAGGAGGACGCAGTATTTT.

This chain uses TRBV4-1 with TRBJ2-2; maybe TRBD1 (6 bases). The CDR3 has 15 residues. The germline V gene has CDR1 MGHRA and CDR2 YSYEKL. The ends were cut back, 0 bases at V and 2 bases at J, with 7 bases in the middle. CDR3 DNA: TGCGCCAGCAGCCAAGAGGGACACAACACCGGGGAGCTGTTTTTT. Amino acids: CASSQEGHNTGELFF.

The chain has TRBV18 and TRBJ2-7; the D gene is possibly TRBD2 (6 bases). This CDR3 is 13 amino acids long. Germline CDR1 is KGHSH and CDR2 is LQKENI. V was clipped by 6 bases and J by 5 bases, with 14 bases between them. CDR3 in DNA: TGTGCCAGCTCCCTCGCCCGGGGGAACGAGCAGTACGTC. Encoded protein: CASSLARGNEQYV.

This clonotype has just a few counts. The chain links TRBV29-1 to TRBJ2-1; tentatively, D is TRBD1 (5 bases). Germline-derived CDR1 and CDR2 are SQVTM and ANQGSEA. V shed 7 bases and J shed 6 bases, with 10 bases lying between them. This CDR3 is 11 amino acids long. The CDR3 reads CSAGTGNEQFF. CDR3 nucleotides: TGCAGCGCTGGAACAGGCAATGAGCAGTTCTTC.

This clonotype was recorded a few times. The genes are TRBV11-2 and TRBJ1-4; 8 bases are shared with TRBD1. Looked up from germline, CDR1 is SGHAT and CDR2 is FQNNGV. J was trimmed by 8 bases and V by 7 bases; bases with no gene match: 9. The CDR3 runs 14 residues. The CDR3 DNA is TGTGCCAGCATGAGGGACAGGTCCGGGGAAAAACTGTTTTTT. Translated, it gives CASMRDRSGEKLFF.

The gene calls are TRBV12-3 or TRBV12-4 and TRBJ2-7; possibly TRBD1 for D (5 bases). The V and J ends lost 4 bases and 5 bases respectively, with 9 bases between them. The CDR3 is 12 amino acids. CDR3: CASSYRSHEQYV. The CDR3 DNA reads as TGTGCCAGCAGTTACAGGTCCCACGAGCAGTACGTC.

A few counts support this clonotype. V usage is TRBV7-2 and J usage is TRBJ2-3; 8 nucleotides align to TRBD2. From germline, CDR1 is SGHTA and CDR2 FQGNSA. The V segment lost 4 bases and the J segment 0 bases; nucleotides outside the gene matches: 6. This CDR3 is 16 amino acids long. The CDR3, as DNA: TGTGCCAGCAGCTATACTAGCGGTTCTAGCACAGATACGCAGTATTTT. This gives the protein CASSYTSGSSTDTQYF.

This clonotype was observed a few times. The gene calls are TRBV6-6 and TRBJ2-7, with D hard to call. The CDR3 is 13 residues long. V dropped 7 bases and J dropped 3 bases, with 13 bases sitting between them. Looked up from germline, CDR1 is MNHNY and CDR2 is SVGAGI (reference sequence). The DNA for the CDR3 is TGTGCCAGCACCAGACACGTGGACTACGAGCAGTACGTC. Its protein product is CASTRHVDYEQYV.

The rearrangement joins TRBV5-1 to TRBJ2-3; a possible D gene is TRBD1 (6 bases). In germline, CDR1 is SGHRS, CDR2 YFSETQ. The germline V and J ends were trimmed by 4 bases and 3 bases, with 18 bases remaining between them. The CDR3 runs 16 residues. The CDR3: CASSRRQEILTDTQYF. Written as DNA, the CDR3 is TGCGCCAGCAGCAGAAGACAGGAGATTTTAACAGATACGCAGTATTTT.

This clonotype was observed a handful of times. The chain's CDR3 is CASSRLTGTYTGELFF. The CDR3 DNA is TGTGCCAGCAGTAGATTAACCGGAACTTACACCGGGGAGCTGTTTTTT. This sequence joins TRBV7-8 and TRBJ2-2; D remains unclear. Germline CDR1 reads SGHVS; CDR2 reads FQNEAQ. The CDR3 loop spans 16 amino acids. Trimming removed 6 bases at V and 3 bases at J, with 17 bases between.

The chain carries TRBV30 and TRBJ2-5, with D perhaps TRBD1 (6 bases). CDR3 size: 13 residues. CDR1 and CDR2 (germline): GTSNPN, SVGIG (reference sequence). V lost 2 bases, J lost 5 bases, and 12 bases lay in between. The CDR3 DNA reads as TGTGCCTGGAGTCTGAATACAGGGGAGACCCAGTACTTC. Translating gives CAWSLNTGETQYF.

This clonotype has just a few counts. The rearrangement links TRBV6-1 to TRBJ2-1; no firm D call. Trimming removed 1 base at V and 1 base at J, with 14 bases between. Germline loops: CDR1 MNHNS, CDR2 SASEGT. The length of the CDR3 is 17 residues. The CDR3 spells CASSEGREWWSYNEQFF. The CDR3, as DNA: TGTGCCAGCAGTGAAGGAAGGGAATGGTGGTCCTACAATGAGCAGTTCTTC.

This clonotype has more than one count but fewer than ten. The rearrangement links TRBV20-1 to TRBJ1-6; 12 bases match TRBD1. This CDR3 region has 14 residues. Germline CDR1 is DFQATT and CDR2 is SNEGSKA (reference sequence). The V segment lost 6 bases and the J segment 6 bases; nucleotides outside the gene matches: 3. The CDR3 is CSAGQGASNSPLHF. The CDR3 coding sequence is TGCAGTGCGGGACAGGGGGCCAGTAATTCACCCCTCCACTTT.

This chain connects TRBV20-1 to TRBJ1-5, with D hard to call. There are 12 residues in the CDR3. V gave up 2 bases and J gave up 1 base, with 3 bases separating them. In germline, CDR1 is DFQATT, CDR2 SNEGSKA (reference sequence). The CDR3 here is CSARHSNQPQHF. Here the CDR3 DNA reads TGCAGTGCTAGACACAGCAATCAGCCCCAGCATTTT.

The sample holds a few counts of this clonotype. V usage is TRBV11-2 and J usage is TRBJ2-5, with a tentative D call TRBD2 (5 bases). This CDR3 is 13 amino acids long. V was pared by 5 bases and J by 7 bases, with 14 bases between. Germline CDR1 SGHAT, CDR2 FQNNGV. The CDR3 nucleotides are TGTGCCAGCAGCCAAACTAGTGTTGGGACCCAGTACTTC. This encodes CASSQTSVGTQYF. Using reference TRBV11-2 and TRBJ2-5 for the parts outside the CDR3, the full variable domain is EAGVAQSPRYKIIEKRQSVAFWCNPISGHATLYWYQQILGQGPKLLIQFQNNGVVDDSQLPKDRFSAERLKGVDSTLKIQPAKLEDSAVYLCASSQTSVGTQYFGPGTRLLVL.

This clonotype has only a few counts. The V call is TRBV5-5, the J call TRBJ1-1, with TRBD1 identical over 9 bases. J gave up 5 bases and V 3 bases, and 5 bases lay outside the gene matches. The CDR3 is 14 residues long. CDR1 is SGHKS, CDR2 YYEKEE, per germline (reference sequence). The chain's CDR3 is CASSSTGGGTEAFF. The CDR3 nucleotides read TGTGCCAGCAGCTCGACAGGGGGAGGAACTGAAGCTTTCTTT.

This clonotype was seen only a few times. Mismatch with germline at one junction end may stem from a read error. The J gene is TRBJ2-1, the V gene TRBV7-3; tentatively, D is TRBD1 or TRBD2 (6 bases each). The CDR3 covers 14 residues. Germline V gene data show CDR1 as SGHTA and CDR2 as FQGTGA. The CDR3 loop is CASSVTGRYNEQFF. For the CDR3, the DNA is TGTGCCAGCAGCGTAACAGGGAGGTACAATGAGCAGTTCTTC.

The CDR3 protein is CASSQQGSGNTIYF. CDR3 bases: TGTGCCAGCAGTCAACAGGGCTCTGGAAACACCATATATTTT. The chain links TRBV12-3 or TRBV12-4 to TRBJ1-3; a weak D match, TRBD1 (6 bases). This CDR3 contains 14 residues. V dropped 5 bases and J dropped 0 bases, with 8 bases sitting between them.

The chain couples TRBV4-1 to TRBJ1-2; 10 bases are shared with TRBD1. The CDR3 has 15 residues. The germline gives CDR1 MGHRA, CDR2 YSYEKL. V lost 1 base to trimming and J lost 7 bases; unmatched junction nucleotides: 6. The DNA of the CDR3 is TGCGCCAGCAGCCAAGCGGGACAGGGGAGGGGTGGCTACACCTTC. This codes for CASSQAGQGRGGYTF.

This chain connects TRBV9 to TRBJ2-1, with 8 positions matching TRBD2. CDR1 and CDR2 (germline): SGDLS, YYNGEE. This CDR3 comprises 15 residues. V shed 0 bases, J shed 4 bases, and the junction held 3 bases outside the gene matches. Here the CDR3 DNA reads TGTGCCAGCAGCGTAGATAGCGGGATTTACAATGAGCAGTTCTTC. Amino acid sequence: CASSVDSGIYNEQFF.

The sample holds a few counts of this clonotype. V and J are TRBV20-1 and TRBJ2-1; D ambiguous. The length of the CDR3 is 14 residues. The ends were cut back, 2 bases at V and 0 bases at J, with 8 bases in the middle. From germline, CDR1 is DFQATT and CDR2 SNEGSKA (reference sequence). CDR3 DNA sequence: TGCAGTGCTAGATCGCAAAGCTCCTACAATGAGCAGTTCTTC. Translating it yields CSARSQSSYNEQFF.

At least ten counts were recorded for this clonotype. V is TRBV4-1 and J is TRBJ1-2; D is undetermined. CDR1 is MGHRA, CDR2 YSYEKL, per germline. Trimming cost V 1 base and J 1 base, with 10 bases left between them. The CDR3 consists of 15 residues. The CDR3 DNA is TGCGCCAGCAGCCAAGCTATTGGGGTTAACTATGGCTACACCTTC. Translating it yields CASSQAIGVNYGYTF.

The J gene is TRBJ2-2, the V gene TRBV29-1; perhaps TRBD1 as D (5 bases). Germline CDR1 is SQVTM and CDR2 is ANQGSEA. The CDR3 covers 13 residues. Trimming stripped 6 bases from V and 1 base from J, with 9 bases between. The CDR3 sequence is CSVLGQNTGELFF. For the CDR3, the DNA is TGCAGCGTGCTCGGACAGAACACCGGGGAGCTGTTTTTT.

Comment on this clonotype: At one end the junction does not follow the germline gene, possibly because of a read error. In DNA, the CDR3 is TGTGTCAGCAGCCGAGGACAGGGCAATGAAAAACTGTTTTTT. It translates to CVSSRGQGNEKLFF. The chain combines TRBV5-5 with TRBJ1-4; 8 bases match TRBD1. This CDR3 contains 14 residues. Germline assignment: CDR1 SGHKS and CDR2 YYEKEE (reference sequence).

The sample holds many counts of this clonotype. This rearrangement joins TRBV20-1 to TRBJ2-3; D might be TRBD2 (6 bases). This CDR3 spans 14 amino acids. From germline, CDR1 is DFQATT and CDR2 SNEGSKA (reference sequence). Trimming removed 6 bases at V and 6 bases at J, with 19 bases between. CDR3 amino acids: CSATGTLQVDTQYF. CDR3 DNA: TGCAGTGCAACCGGGACTCTCCAAGTCGATACGCAGTATTTT.

This clonotype turned up a few times. This chain joins TRBV29-1 and TRBJ2-5, with D perhaps matching TRBD1 (6 bases). V dropped 4 bases and J dropped 9 bases, with 21 bases sitting between them. The germline V gene encodes CDR1 SQVTM and CDR2 ANQGSEA. The CDR3 is 14 amino acids. The CDR3 region is CSVGDRFRPGPQYF. In DNA form, the CDR3 reads TGCAGCGTTGGAGACAGGTTCAGACCTGGGCCCCAGTACTTC. The full variable domain, its missing parts supplied by reference TRBV29-1 and TRBJ2-5, is SAVISQKPSRDICQRGTSLTIQCQVDSQVTMMFWYRQQPGQSLTLIATANQGSEATYESGFVIDKFPISRPNLTFSTLTVSNMSPEDSSIYLCSVGDRFRPGPQYFGPGTRLLVL.